The T cell receptor beta chain under discussion was sequenced for a study of shared clonotypes between healthy human individuals. Study as a whole: Donors were two women and a few men aged 18 to 49. Study findings and constraints: Clonotypes which were not shared had lower generation probabilities than clonotypes that all four donors shared.

Concerning this clone itself: Its antigen is not known.

Germline V gene lookup returns CDR1 SGHDT and CDR2 YYEEEE. The CDR3 contains 14 residues. V was pared by 3 bases and J by 3 bases, with 12 bases between. Assay: immunoSEQ multiplex PCR; the TCRdb copy retains only in-frame clones and omits some. The table includes around 600,000 clones, 85% to 95% detected once. As defined, naive CD8 cells were CD45RO-negative and positively selected for CCR7, with terminally differentiated effector memory CD45RA+ cells excluded. The chain recombines TRBV5-6 with TRBJ2-5, with D unclear. Sequenced input: naive CD8+ T cells sorted from blood. The receptor was isolated from a woman in her 30s in good health. CDR3: CASSSTGWKETQYF. The CDR3 DNA reads as TGTGCCAGCAGCTCAACGGGTTGGAAAGAGACCCAGTACTTC.